Listed below are T cell receptor beta chains from one sample, sequenced in a study of spatial heterogeneity in lung cancer. TCRdb passed the 5' RACE reads through MiXCR, listing each CDR3 protein once. This table has almost 75,000 distinct CDR3 sequences, about 14% appearing once. The input for sequencing was PBMCs, taken at surgery. These receptors all come from a male donor with early-stage non-small cell lung cancer. CDR3s include the opening cysteine and the closing phenylalanine or tryptophan. A D gene is named only where the DNA matches it firmly. Clone size is stated in some rows and not others, as once, few, many or a class when expanded.

V	size	D	J	CDR3	DNA
TRBV6-2/TRBV6-3	few	TRBD1	TRBJ2-7	CASSSGQSPYEQYF	TGTGCCAGCAGTTCGGGACAGTCTCCCTACGAGCAGTACTTC
TRBV6-2/TRBV6-3	many	-	TRBJ1-1	CATNRGYTEAFF	TGTGCCACCAACCGGGGTTACACTGAAGCTTTCTTT
TRBV6-2/TRBV6-3	once	TRBD2	TRBJ2-3	CASSGLAGITDTQYF	TGTGCCAGCAGTGGGCTAGCGGGAATCACAGATACGCAGTATTTT
TRBV9	-	-	TRBJ1-2	CASSVVGPRGRYTF	TGTGCCAGCAGCGTAGTAGGGCCTAGGGGCCGCTACACCTTC
TRBV12-3/TRBV12-4	once	TRBD1	TRBJ2-6	CASSLRGREANVLTF	TGTGCCAGCAGTCTGAGGGGGCGAGAGGCCAACGTCCTGACTTTC
TRBV27	-	TRBD1	TRBJ2-1	CASSFILGQGAYEQFF	TGTGCCAGCAGTTTCATACTCGGACAGGGGGCCTATGAGCAGTTCTTC
TRBV6-5	few	TRBD2	TRBJ2-7	CASSYPGLAGKQYF	TGTGCCAGCAGTTACCCGGGACTAGCGGGAAAGCAGTACTTC
TRBV7-2	-	-	TRBJ1-1	CASSFSRQSDTAFF	TGTGCCAGCAGCTTCTCGAGACAATCCGATACGGCTTTCTTT
TRBV12-3/TRBV12-4	-	TRBD1	TRBJ1-1	CASSFPTGPGGTEAFF	TGTGCCAGCAGTTTTCCGACAGGGCCTGGGGGCACTGAAGCTTTCTTT
TRBV20-1	-	-	TRBJ1-5	CSASSGGGQPQHF	TGCAGTGCTAGTAGCGGGGGCGGCCAGCCCCAGCATTTT
TRBV9	few	-	TRBJ2-1	CASSKDPSSYNEQFF	TGTGCCAGCAGCAAGGACCCGAGCTCCTACAATGAGCAGTTCTTC
TRBV7-8	many	TRBD1	TRBJ1-2	CASSGRGDRGHNGYTF	TGTGCCAGCAGCGGGCGTGGGGACAGGGGACATAATGGCTACACCTTC
TRBV2	-	TRBD1	TRBJ1-1	CASRGDRLTEAFF	TGTGCCAGCAGAGGGGACAGGTTGACTGAAGCTTTCTTT
TRBV20-1	-	-	TRBJ2-1	CSARDPGNEQFF	TGCAGTGCTAGAGATCCCGGGAATGAGCAGTTCTTC
TRBV6-2/TRBV6-3	-	-	TRBJ1-1	CASSYVWGATRGTEAFF	TGTGCCAGCAGTTACGTTTGGGGGGCTACCCGGGGCACTGAAGCTTTCTTT
TRBV6-5	-	-	TRBJ1-1	CASIDPGARGEAFF	TGTGCCAGCATCGACCCGGGGGCTCGGGGGGAAGCTTTCTTT
TRBV4-1	many	TRBD1	TRBJ2-1	CASSHGQGSEQFF	TGCGCCAGCAGCCACGGACAGGGTTCCGAGCAGTTCTTC
TRBV12-5	few	-	TRBJ2-3	CASGSPPPGADTQYF	TGTGCTAGTGGTTCACCCCCTCCCGGGGCAGATACGCAGTATTTT
TRBV2	-	-	TRBJ1-5	CASSETGLSQPQHF	TGTGCCAGCAGTGAAACGGGCCTCTCTCAGCCCCAGCATTTT
TRBV24-1	many	-	TRBJ2-3	CATSDTPGRLTDTQYF	TGTGCCACCAGTGATACCCCGGGACGACTCACAGATACGCAGTATTTT
TRBV7-2	few	-	TRBJ2-1	CASSLDYAGSSYNEQFF	TGTGCCAGCAGCTTAGATTACGCGGGGAGCTCCTACAATGAGCAGTTCTTC
TRBV18	-	-	TRBJ2-5	CASSPQSGFEETQYF	TGTGCCAGCTCACCACAATCGGGGTTTGAAGAGACCCAGTACTTC
TRBV21-1	few	-	TRBJ2-3	CASSKGILARALADTQYF	TGTGCCAGCAGCAAAGGAATCTTGGCGAGGGCCCTTGCCGATACGCAGTATTTT
TRBV9	many	TRBD2	TRBJ2-1	CASSVSGLAGTNEQFF	TGTGCCAGCAGCGTCTCCGGACTAGCGGGGACAAATGAGCAGTTCTTC
TRBV20-1	-	-	TRBJ1-4	CSAREGWVGEKLFF	TGCAGTGCAAGGGAGGGCTGGGTTGGTGAAAAACTGTTTTTT
TRBV5-1	few	TRBD1	TRBJ2-7	CASSLIQGNEQYF	TGCGCCAGCAGCTTGATACAGGGGAACGAGCAGTACTTC
TRBV14	-	-	TRBJ2-5	CASSHRLSETQYF	TGTGCCAGCAGCCATCGGTTGTCAGAGACCCAGTACTTC
TRBV23-1	once	TRBD2	TRBJ2-6	CAGTGGGLPYLSGANVLTF	TGCGCCGGAACCGGGGGGGGGCTCCCTTACCTCTCTGGGGCCAACGTCCTGACTTTC
TRBV5-1	few	TRBD1	TRBJ2-3	CASSSGQGSTSTDTQYF	TGCGCCAGCAGTTCGGGACAGGGATCGACTAGCACAGATACGCAGTATTTT
TRBV7-9	few	-	TRBJ1-4	CASSLVGRATNEKLFF	TGTGCCAGCAGCTTAGTGGGAAGGGCAACTAATGAAAAACTGTTTTTT
TRBV20-1	few	-	TRBJ1-1	CSARDLGGRNTEAFF	TGCAGTGCTAGAGATCTGGGAGGAAGGAACACTGAAGCTTTCTTT
TRBV4-1	few	-	TRBJ2-7	CASSHPPDSYEQYF	TGCGCCAGCAGCCACCCCCCAGACTCCTACGAGCAGTACTTC
TRBV11-2	many	-	TRBJ1-1	CASSLDGIYTEAFF	TGTGCCAGCAGCTTAGACGGGATTTACACTGAAGCTTTCTTT
TRBV6-1	many	-	TRBJ1-5	CASSSAAGGQPQHF	TGTGCCAGCAGCTCGGCGGCGGGTGGCCAGCCCCAGCATTTT
TRBV20-1	-	-	TRBJ1-6	CSANQGSDSPLHF	TGCAGTGCAAATCAGGGATCTGACTCACCCCTCCACTTT
TRBV20-1	many	-	TRBJ1-1	CSALKPSSEAFF	TGCAGTGCCCTAAAGCCAAGTTCTGAAGCTTTCTTT
TRBV13	-	TRBD1	TRBJ1-2	CASSSRGTDTYGYTF	TGTGCCAGCAGCTCCAGAGGGACAGATACCTATGGCTACACCTTC
TRBV11-2	-	-	TRBJ1-1	CASSLEEWTEAFF	TGTGCCAGCAGCTTAGAGGAGTGGACTGAAGCTTTCTTT
TRBV27	few	TRBD2	TRBJ2-5	CASSFGGRAQETQYF	TGTGCCAGCAGTTTTGGCGGGAGGGCTCAAGAGACCCAGTACTTC
TRBV2	-	TRBD2	TRBJ2-1	CASSEMGSGRTYNEQFF	TGTGCCAGCAGTGAAATGGGTAGCGGGCGTACCTACAATGAGCAGTTCTTC
TRBV20-1	few	-	TRBJ2-3	CSAPREFGDTQYF	TGCAGTGCTCCCCGGGAGTTTGGAGATACGCAGTATTTT